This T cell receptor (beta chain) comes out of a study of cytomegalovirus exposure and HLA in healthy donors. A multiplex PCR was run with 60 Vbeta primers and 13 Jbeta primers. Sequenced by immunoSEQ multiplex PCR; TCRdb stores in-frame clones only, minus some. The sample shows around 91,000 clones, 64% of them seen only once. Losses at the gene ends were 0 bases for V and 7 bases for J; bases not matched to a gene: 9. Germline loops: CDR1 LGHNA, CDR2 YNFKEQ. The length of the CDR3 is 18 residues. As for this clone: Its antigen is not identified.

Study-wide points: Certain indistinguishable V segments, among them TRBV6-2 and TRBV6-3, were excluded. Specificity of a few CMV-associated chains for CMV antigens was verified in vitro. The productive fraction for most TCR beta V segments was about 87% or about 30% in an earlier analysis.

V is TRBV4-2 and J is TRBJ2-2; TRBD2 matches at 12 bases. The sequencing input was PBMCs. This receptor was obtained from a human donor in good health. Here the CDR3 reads CASSQDPSGGARDGELFF. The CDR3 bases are TGTGCCAGCAGCCAAGATCCTAGCGGGGGGGCTCGTGACGGGGAGCTGTTTTTT.